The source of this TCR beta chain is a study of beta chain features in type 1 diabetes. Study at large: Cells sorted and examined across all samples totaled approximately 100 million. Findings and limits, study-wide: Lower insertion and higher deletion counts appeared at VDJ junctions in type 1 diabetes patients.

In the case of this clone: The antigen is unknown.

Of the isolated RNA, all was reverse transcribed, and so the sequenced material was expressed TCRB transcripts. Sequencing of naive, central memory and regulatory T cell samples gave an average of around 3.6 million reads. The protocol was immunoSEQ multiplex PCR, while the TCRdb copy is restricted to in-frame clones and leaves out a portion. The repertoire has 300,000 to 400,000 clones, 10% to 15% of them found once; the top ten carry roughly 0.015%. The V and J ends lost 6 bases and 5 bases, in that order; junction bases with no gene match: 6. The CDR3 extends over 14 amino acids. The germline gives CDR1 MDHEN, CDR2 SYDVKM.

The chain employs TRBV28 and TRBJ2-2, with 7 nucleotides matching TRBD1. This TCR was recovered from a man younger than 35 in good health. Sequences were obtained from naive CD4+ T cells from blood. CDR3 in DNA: TGTGCCAGCAGACTAGGGACAGCTACCGGGGAGCTGTTTTTT. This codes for CASRLGTATGELFF.